A single sample gave rise to the 10 T cell receptor beta chains below, sequenced in a study of T cells in Graves' hyperthyroidism and ophthalmopathy. Researchers took RNA transcripts and amplified the TCR beta CDR3 regions from them. Researchers ran a first-round RT-PCR on the TCR CDR3 using the HTBI primer set. In TCRdb, the multiplex PCR reads were re-called with MiXCR into one record per CDR3 protein. The data contain some 620,000 distinct CDR3 sequences, about a sixth of them seen just once; the ten biggest clones take up around 4%. The sequencing input was blood. Receptors originate from a woman aged 25 to 39 with Graves' hyperthyroidism.

This clonotype has ten or more counts. The chain links TRBV18 to TRBJ2-7; no clear D. CDR3 length: 13 amino acids. Looked up from germline, CDR1 is KGHSH and CDR2 is LQKENI. Trimming pared 8 bases from V and 0 bases from J, leaving 11 bases between. CDR3 sequence (DNA): TGTGCCAGCAGCCCGTCGAGCTCCTACGAGCAGTACTTC. It is translated as CASSPSSSYEQYF.

This chain joins TRBV20-1 and TRBJ2-1; the D call may be TRBD1 or TRBD2 (5 bases each). The germline CDR1 and CDR2 sequences are DFQATT and SNEGSKA (reference sequence). The germline V and J ends were trimmed by 6 bases and 1 base, with 16 bases remaining between them. This CDR3 has 15 residues. CDR3 nucleotide sequence: TGCAGTGCAGACGAGGGACGGCTATCCTACAATGAGCAGTTCTTC. This gives the protein CSADEGRLSYNEQFF.

This clonotype appeared many times. DNA of the CDR3: TGTGCCACCAGTGATCCTGCTGGCGGGAGGCGAGCAGATACGCAGTATTTT. It codes for CATSDPAGGRRADTQYF. The J gene is TRBJ2-3, the V gene TRBV24-1, with 8 bases aligning to TRBD2. Trimming took 3 bases from V and 4 from J; bases not matched to a gene: 11. Per the germline V gene, CDR1 is KGHDR and CDR2 is SFDVKD. The CDR3 is 17 amino acids.

The chain carries TRBV29-1 and TRBJ2-1; 13 bases align to TRBD2. The germline CDR1 and CDR2 sequences are SQVTM and ANQGSEA. The CDR3 has 15 residues. J was trimmed by 7 bases and V by 6 bases; bases with no gene match: 9. The CDR3 is CSVGTGTSGINEQFF. The CDR3 bases are TGCAGCGTCGGTACCGGGACTAGCGGGATAAATGAGCAGTTCTTC.

This clonotype was observed many times. This rearrangement joins TRBV20-1 to TRBJ2-1; possibly TRBD1 or TRBD2 for D (5 bases each). The length of the CDR3 is 15 residues. V lost 0 bases and J 3 bases, leaving 12 bases between the germline ends. Germline V gene data show CDR1 as DFQATT and CDR2 as SNEGSKA (reference sequence). In DNA, the CDR3 is TGCAGTGCTAGAGATCAACGGGGCGACTACAATGAGCAGTTCTTC. Amino acids: CSARDQRGDYNEQFF.

This clonotype appeared many times. The rearrangement joins TRBV20-1 to TRBJ1-3, with D uncertain. The CDR3 is made up of 16 amino acids. Trimming took off 1 base at V and 0 bases at J, with 13 bases between the two ends. Germline V lookup: CDR1 DFQATT, CDR2 SNEGSKA (reference sequence). CDR3 loop: CSARVGGLRSGNTIYF. In DNA, the CDR3 is TGCAGTGCTAGAGTAGGCGGACTCCGCTCTGGAAACACCATATATTTT.

This clonotype was seen only a few times. V and J are TRBV5-1 and TRBJ2-5; possibly TRBD2 for D (5 bases). The V and J ends lost 6 bases and 3 bases respectively, with 18 bases between them. The CDR3 spans 15 residues. Germline V gene data show CDR1 as SGHRS and CDR2 as YFSETQ. The CDR3 DNA reads TGCGCCAGCACCACCTCACTAGTGGGAGAAGAGACCCAGTACTTC. The encoded protein is CASTTSLVGEETQYF.

This clonotype has at least ten counts. The chain links TRBV6-9 to TRBJ2-7; D may be TRBD1 (6 bases). Trimming took 5 bases from V and 0 from J, leaving 20 bases between them. The CDR3 is made up of 17 amino acids. In germline, CDR1 is MNHGY, CDR2 SVAAGI. CDR3 nucleotide sequence: TGTGCCAGCAGTGCAATCTGGACAGTCGATACCTCCTACGAGCAGTACTTC. Its protein product is CASSAIWTVDTSYEQYF.

The chain employs TRBV5-1 and TRBJ2-1, with 7 bases that match TRBD2. The CDR3 consists of 15 residues. The germline gives CDR1 SGHRS, CDR2 YFSETQ. The V and J ends lost 1 base and 6 bases, in that order; junction bases with no gene match: 7. The CDR3 DNA sequence: TGCGCCAGCAGCTTGTGGATCGGGACTACCAATGAGCAGTTCTTC. Translated: CASSLWIGTTNEQFF.

There are a few counts of this clonotype. The V call is TRBV7-9, the J call TRBJ1-6; D uncertain. The CDR3 consists of 14 residues. Germline assignment: CDR1 SEHNR and CDR2 FQNEAQ (reference sequence). The V end lost 4 bases, the J end lost 5 bases, and 9 bases lay between the germline ends. In DNA, the CDR3 is TGTGCCAGCAGCTCCCAATCCAATAATTCACCCCTCCACTTT. It encodes CASSSQSNNSPLHF.